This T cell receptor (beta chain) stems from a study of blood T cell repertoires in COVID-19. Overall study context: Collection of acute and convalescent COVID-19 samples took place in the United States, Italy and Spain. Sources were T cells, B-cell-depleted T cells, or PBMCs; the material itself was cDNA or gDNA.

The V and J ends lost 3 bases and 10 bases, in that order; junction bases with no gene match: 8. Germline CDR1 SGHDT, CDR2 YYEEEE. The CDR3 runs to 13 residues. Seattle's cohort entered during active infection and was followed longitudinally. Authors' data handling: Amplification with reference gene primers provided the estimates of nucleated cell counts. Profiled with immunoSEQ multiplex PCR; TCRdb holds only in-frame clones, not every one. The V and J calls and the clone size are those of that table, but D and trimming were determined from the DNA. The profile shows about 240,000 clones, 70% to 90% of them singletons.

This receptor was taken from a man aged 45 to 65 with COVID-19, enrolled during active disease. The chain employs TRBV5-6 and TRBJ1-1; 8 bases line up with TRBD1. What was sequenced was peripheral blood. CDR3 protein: CASSSSRQGTAFF. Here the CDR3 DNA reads TGTGCCAGCAGCTCAAGTCGACAGGGGACAGCTTTCTTT.